Listed here are 4 T cell receptor beta chains from one sample, sequenced in a study of cytomegalovirus exposure and HLA in healthy donors. Primers for the PCR totalled 60 Vbeta and 13 Jbeta. Profiling relied on immunoSEQ multiplex PCR, and the TCRdb table lists in-frame clones only, not all of them. The table includes 100,000 to 150,000 clones, roughly 80% detected once. What was sequenced was PBMCs. The source is a woman in her 40s in good health and CMV-seropositive.

This clone has more than one count but fewer than ten. This sequence joins TRBV11-2 and TRBJ2-1, with TRBD2 matching over 10 bases. Germline CDR1 reads SGHAT; CDR2 reads FQNNGV. The CDR3 contains 17 residues. The junction had 10 bases not matched to a gene; V was cut back by 1 base and J by 7 bases. CDR3 sequence (DNA): TGTGCCAGCAGCTTAGTGGGTACTAGCGGGAAGCGGAATGAGCAGTTCTTC. It encodes CASSLVGTSGKRNEQFF.

This chain uses TRBV5-6 with TRBJ1-1; D gene uncertain. Germline-derived CDR1 and CDR2 are SGHDT and YYEEEE. This CDR3 contains 17 residues. The V gene lost 0 bases and the J gene lost 1 base, with 16 bases spanning the gap. CDR3 amino acids: CASSLVDGYAANTEAFF. The CDR3 DNA sequence: TGTGCCAGCAGCTTGGTCGACGGGTATGCCGCGAACACTGAAGCTTTCTTT.

The J gene is TRBJ2-7, the V gene TRBV5-5, with TRBD2 matching over 10 bases. Germline-derived CDR1 and CDR2 are SGHKS and YYEKEE (reference sequence). The CDR3 consists of 15 residues. Trimming removed 2 bases from V and 6 bases from J; junction bases left unmatched: 8. As DNA, the CDR3 is TGTGCCAGCAGCTTCACACTAGCGGGGCTCCTCGAGCAGTACTTC. It is translated as CASSFTLAGLLEQYF.

This clone was seen more than once but under ten times. The V call is TRBV13, the J call TRBJ1-1; D possibly corresponds to TRBD1 (6 bases). CDR1 and CDR2 from the germline V gene are PRHDT and FYEKMQ (reference sequence). V dropped 7 bases and J dropped 4 bases, with 22 bases sitting between them. The CDR3 has 16 residues. In DNA form, the CDR3 reads TGTGCCAGCACCGAAGCAGGGGCCACTGGGGGCACTGAAGCTTTCTTT. Protein: CASTEAGATGGTEAFF.